This TCR beta chain was captured by sequencing in a study of blood T cell repertoires in COVID-19. The sample holds one count of this clone. Under the authors' procedure: Researchers report that nucleated cell counts were estimated from reference gene primer amplification. Method: immunoSEQ multiplex PCR; TCRdb's copy keeps in-frame clones and lacks some. That table furnishes V, J and clone size, whereas the DNA furnished D and trimming. Among 100,000 to 150,000 clones listed, around 88% were seen once. The CDR3 covers 19 residues. From germline, CDR1 is SGHRS and CDR2 YFSETQ. V trimming: 4 bases; J trimming: 3 bases; junction bases outside the gene matches: 17.

What was sequenced was peripheral blood. The source of this sequence is a man aged 55 to 70 with COVID-19, enrolled during active disease. The chain carries TRBV5-1 and TRBJ1-4, with TRBD1 identical over 8 bases. CDR3 coding DNA: TGCGCCAGCAGCCATGGACAGGGTGGTTTTAGCAACGCTAATGAAAAACTGTTTTTT. Translated: CASSHGQGGFSNANEKLFF.